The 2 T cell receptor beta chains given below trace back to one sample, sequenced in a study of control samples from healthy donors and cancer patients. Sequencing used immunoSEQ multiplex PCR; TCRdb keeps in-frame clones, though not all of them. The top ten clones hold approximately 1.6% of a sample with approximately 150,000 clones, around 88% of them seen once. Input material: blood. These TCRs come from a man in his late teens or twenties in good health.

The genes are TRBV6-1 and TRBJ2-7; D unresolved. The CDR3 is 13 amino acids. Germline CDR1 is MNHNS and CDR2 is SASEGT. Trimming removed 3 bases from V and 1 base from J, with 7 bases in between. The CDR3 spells CASSEADSYEQYF. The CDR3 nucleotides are TGTGCCAGCAGTGAGGCGGATTCCTACGAGCAGTACTTC.

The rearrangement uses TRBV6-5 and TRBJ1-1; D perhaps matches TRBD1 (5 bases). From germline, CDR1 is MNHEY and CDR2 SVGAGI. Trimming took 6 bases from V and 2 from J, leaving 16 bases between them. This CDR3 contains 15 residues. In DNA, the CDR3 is TGTGCCAGCAGGCTCGTCGTGGGGGTAAACACTGAAGCTTTCTTT. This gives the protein CASRLVVGVNTEAFF.